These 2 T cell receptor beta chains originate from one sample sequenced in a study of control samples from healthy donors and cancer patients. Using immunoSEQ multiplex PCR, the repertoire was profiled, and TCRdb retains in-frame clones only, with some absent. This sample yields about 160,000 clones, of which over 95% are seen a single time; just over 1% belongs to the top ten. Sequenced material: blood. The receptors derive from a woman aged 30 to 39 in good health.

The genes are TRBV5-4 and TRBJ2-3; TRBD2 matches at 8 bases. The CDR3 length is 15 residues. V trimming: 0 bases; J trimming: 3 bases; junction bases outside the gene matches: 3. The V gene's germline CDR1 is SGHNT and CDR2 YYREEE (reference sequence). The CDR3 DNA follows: TGTGCCAGCAGCTTGGATAGCGGGACAACAGATACGCAGTATTTT. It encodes CASSLDSGTTDTQYF.

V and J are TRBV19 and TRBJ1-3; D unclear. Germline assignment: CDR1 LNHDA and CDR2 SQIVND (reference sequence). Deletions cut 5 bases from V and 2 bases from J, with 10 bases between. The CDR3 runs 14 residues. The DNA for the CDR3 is TGTGCCAGTAGTTCCACGGAACCTGGAAACACCATATATTTT. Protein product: CASSSTEPGNTIYF.